Shown below are 32 T cell receptor beta chains from a single sample sequenced in a study of T cells in Graves' hyperthyroidism and ophthalmopathy. The TCR beta CDR3 regions underwent amplification using RNA transcripts as the source. With the HTBI primer set, the TCR CDR3 went through a first round of RT-PCR. TCRdb re-analysed the multiplex PCR reads in MiXCR, keeping a single row per CDR3 protein. The sample has roughly 200,000 distinct CDR3 sequences; 15% to 20% are singletons. The sample taken for sequencing was blood. The receptors shown here come from a man between 40 and 49 years old with Graves' hyperthyroidism.

This clonotype appeared many times. This chain joins TRBV6-1 and TRBJ1-1; the D is unclear. Germline values: CDR1 MNHNS, CDR2 SASEGT. The CDR3 is made up of 16 amino acids. V was clipped by 6 bases and J by 10 bases, with 27 bases between them. The CDR3 DNA is TGTGCCAGCAGCGAAACGGTTAGGGTTTTTACGGAAGGAGCTTTCTTT. Translating it yields CASSETVRVFTEGAFF.

This clonotype was seen many times. The rearrangement links TRBV5-1 to TRBJ2-1; tentatively, D is TRBD1 or TRBD2 (5 bases each). Per germline, CDR1 SGHRS and CDR2 YFSETQ. The CDR3 consists of 16 residues. Between the trimmed V and J ends, which lost 4 bases and 11 bases, there was a span of 25 bases. The DNA for the CDR3 is TGCGCCAGCAGCCTCTTGGGACGGCAAGCTCCTAAGAAGCAGTTCTTC. It specifies CASSLLGRQAPKKQFF.

A word on this clonotype: At one end the junction does not follow the germline gene, possibly because of a read error. The J gene is TRBJ1-5, the V gene TRBV7-8; 10 nucleotides match TRBD1. Germline-derived CDR1 and CDR2 are SGHVS and FQNEAQ. CDR3 length equals 14 residues. The CDR3 sequence is CARSSDRGFQPQHF. CDR3 bases: TGTGCCAGGAGCTCGGACAGGGGGTTTCAGCCCCAGCATTTT.

This clonotype was counted ten times or more. The chain combines TRBV18 with TRBJ1-4; no reliable D call. The CDR3 contains 15 residues. Per the germline V gene, CDR1 is KGHSH and CDR2 is LQKENI. Between the trimmed V and J ends, which lost 0 bases and 1 base, there was a span of 6 bases. The CDR3, as DNA: TGTGCCAGCTCACCACCGGACGGAACTAATGAAAAACTGTTTTTT. Residues: CASSPPDGTNEKLFF. The full variable domain, completed using reference TRBV18 and TRBJ1-4, is NAGVMQNPRHLVRRRGQEARLRCSPMKGHSHVYWYRQLPEEGLKFMVYLQKENIIDESGMPKERFSAEFPKEGPSILRIQQVVRGDSAAYFCASSPPDGTNEKLFFGSGTQLSVL.

There are a few counts of this clonotype. The gene calls are TRBV7-2 and TRBJ1-2; D not certain. The CDR3 is 13 amino acids. In germline, CDR1 is SGHTA, CDR2 FQGNSA. V dropped 0 bases and J dropped 4 bases, with 6 bases sitting between them. DNA of the CDR3: TGTGCCAGCAGCTTAGCGGACGGCTATGGCTACACCTTC. It encodes CASSLADGYGYTF.

This chain links TRBV29-1 with TRBJ2-5; D gene unclear. This CDR3 comprises 15 residues. Between the trimmed V and J ends, which lost 4 bases and 6 bases, there was a span of 21 bases. Germline CDR1 is SQVTM and CDR2 is ANQGSEA. CDR3 DNA: TGCAGCGTTGGAGAACCGAATTGGGCAATTAAGACCCAGTACTTC. It encodes CSVGEPNWAIKTQYF.

J is TRBJ2-2 and V is TRBV5-4; D remains ambiguous. Trimming pared 2 bases from V and 5 bases from J, leaving 7 bases between. In germline, CDR1 is SGHNT, CDR2 YYREEE (reference sequence). This CDR3 region has 13 residues. This CDR3 reads CASSFGETGELFF. CDR3 nucleotides: TGTGCCAGCAGCTTTGGAGAAACCGGGGAGCTGTTTTTT.

The table lists this clonotype with many counts. The CDR3, as DNA: TGTGCCAGCAGCTTAGAAGGAAGAGCTTTCTTT. Translated, it gives CASSLEGRAFF. V is TRBV13 and J is TRBJ1-1; no definite D call. V was shortened by 1 base and J by 10 bases, with 7 bases between the two germline ends. Germline V CDR1 and CDR2: PRHDT, FYEKMQ (reference sequence). The CDR3 is made up of 11 amino acids.

Remarks on this clonotype: Since the CDR3 does not end with the conserved phenylalanine or tryptophan, this likely comes from a read error. V and J are TRBV28 and TRBJ1-3; D perhaps matches TRBD1 (5 bases). CDR1 is MDHEN, CDR2 SYDVKM, per germline. The CDR3 contains 15 residues. V dropped 3 bases and J dropped 0 bases, with 9 bases sitting between them. CDR3 in DNA: TGTGCCAGCAGTTTTGGGGGATACTCTGGAAACACCATATATCTT. This gives the protein CASSFGGYSGNTIYL.

This clonotype was detected only a few times. A much more abundant neighbour one base away suggests this may be a read error. This chain links TRBV7-2 with TRBJ2-3; 10 bases fit TRBD2. J lost 5 bases, V lost 3 bases, and 5 bases had no gene match. The CDR3 has 15 residues. From germline, CDR1 is SGHTA and CDR2 FQGNSA. In nucleotides, the CDR3 is TGTGCCAGCAGCTTCCGAGCGGGGGGGCAAGATACGCAGTATTTT. Its translation: CASSFRAGGQDTQYF.

The table lists this clonotype with many counts. The rearrangement uses TRBV28 and TRBJ1-2; D unresolved. This CDR3 is 11 amino acids long. CDR1 MDHEN and CDR2 SYDVKM come from the germline V gene. V lost 4 bases to trimming and J lost 8 bases, with 8 bases between them. CDR3 bases: TGTGCCAGCAGTTACCGCGGAGGCTACACCTTC. This encodes CASSYRGGYTF.

V gene TRBV7-3 combines with J gene TRBJ2-1; D is uncertain. The CDR3 consists of 13 residues. The germline gives CDR1 SGHTA, CDR2 FQGTGA. V dropped 1 base and J dropped 8 bases, with 9 bases sitting between them. CDR3 DNA sequence: TGTGCCAGCAGCTTAATGCTTGGCTATGAGCAGTTCTTC. Amino acid sequence: CASSLMLGYEQFF.

The V call is TRBV6-1, the J call TRBJ2-1; D call uncertain. CDR1 and CDR2 from the germline V gene are MNHNS and SASEGT. V was pared by 3 bases and J by 13 bases, with 10 bases between. CDR3 length: 11 residues. The CDR3 region is CASSEQESQFF. As DNA, the CDR3 is TGTGCCAGCAGTGAGCAGGAATCCCAGTTCTTC.

At least ten counts were recorded for this clonotype. This chain uses TRBV20-1 with TRBJ1-6; TRBD1 might be the D (6 bases). Germline loops: CDR1 DFQATT, CDR2 SNEGSKA (reference sequence). This CDR3 comprises 16 residues. V was clipped by 5 bases and J by 0 bases, with 14 bases between them. CDR3 loop: CSALEGGHSYNSPLHF. In DNA, the CDR3 is TGCAGTGCTTTGGAGGGGGGGCACTCCTATAATTCACCCCTCCACTTT.

CDR3 loop: CAWSVGDSSYNEQFF. The DNA of the CDR3 is TGTGCCTGGAGTGTGGGGGACAGCTCCTACAATGAGCAGTTCTTC. This sequence joins TRBV30 and TRBJ2-1, with 7 bases aligning to TRBD1. The CDR3 length is 15 residues. Per the germline V gene, CDR1 is GTSNPN and CDR2 is SVGIG (reference sequence). The ends lost 0 bases at V and 0 bases at J; junction bases unmatched: 2.

This clonotype was found a few times. The rearrangement uses TRBV9 and TRBJ2-3; TRBD2 agrees at 11 bases. This CDR3 comprises 18 residues. V dropped 0 bases and J dropped 1; count of bases not matched to a gene: 7. CDR1 is SGDLS, CDR2 YYNGEE, per germline. This CDR3 is CASSVVASGGPGTDTQYF. The CDR3, as DNA: TGTGCCAGCAGCGTAGTGGCTAGCGGGGGGCCAGGCACAGATACGCAGTATTTT.

V is TRBV3-1 and J is TRBJ2-5, with TRBD1 as a possible D gene (6 bases). The CDR3 runs 17 residues. Per germline, CDR1 LGHDT and CDR2 YNNKEL (reference sequence). V was cut by 4 bases and J by 0 bases, with 18 bases left in between. CDR3 sequence reads: CASSPGQWGLYQETQYF. In DNA, the CDR3 is TGTGCCAGCAGCCCGGGACAATGGGGTTTATACCAAGAGACCCAGTACTTC.

This clonotype was seen repeatedly, ten times or more. The rearrangement uses TRBV30 and TRBJ1-2, with 10 nucleotides matching TRBD1. Germline CDR1 is GTSNPN and CDR2 is SVGIG (reference sequence). V was clipped by 6 bases and J by 7 bases; unmatched bases: 14. The CDR3 has 15 amino acids. The CDR3 sequence: CACKRPDRGISGYTF. The CDR3 coding sequence is TGTGCCTGTAAACGACCGGACAGGGGGATAAGTGGCTACACCTTC. The full variable domain, its missing parts supplied by reference TRBV30 and TRBJ1-2, is SQTIHQWPATLVQPVGSPLSLECTVEGTSNPNLYWYRQAAGRGLQLLFYSVGIGQISSEVPQNLSASRPQDRQFILSSKKLLLSDSGFYLCACKRPDRGISGYTFGSGTRLTVV.

The CDR3 DNA is TGTGCCAGCAGCCAAGAAGTAACAGATCCACCCCTCCACTTT. This translates into CASSQEVTDPPLHF. The chain employs TRBV4-2 and TRBJ1-6; D is unresolved. Germline V lookup: CDR1 LGHNA, CDR2 YNFKEQ. The V and J ends lost 0 bases and 11 bases respectively, with 11 bases between them. This CDR3 comprises 14 residues.

This CDR3 reads CASSGTGVGNSPLHF. The CDR3 nucleotides read TGTGCCAGCAGCGGTACAGGGGTCGGAAATTCACCCCTCCACTTT. This chain links TRBV9 with TRBJ1-6; 7 bases agree with TRBD1. This CDR3 comprises 15 residues. Germline CDR1 and CDR2: SGDLS and YYNGEE. The V and J ends lost 3 bases and 7 bases, in that order; junction bases with no gene match: 7.

The chain employs TRBV9 and TRBJ1-1; 8 nucleotides match TRBD1. CDR1 is SGDLS, CDR2 YYNGEE, per germline. CDR3 length: 17 residues. V trimming: 0 bases; J trimming: 3 bases; junction bases outside the gene matches: 10. The CDR3 DNA sequence: TGTGCCAGCAGCGTAGGGGGCAGGGGGCGGTCGGACACTGAAGCTTTCTTT. It is translated as CASSVGGRGRSDTEAFF.

The table lists this clonotype with a few counts. A much larger clone sits a single nucleotide away, making a read error possible. This rearrangement joins TRBV29-1 to TRBJ1-1; a weak D match, TRBD1 (5 bases). CDR1 is SQVTM and CDR2 is ANQGSEA in the germline V gene. This CDR3 region has 14 residues. The CDR3 here is CGVSTRGGWTEAFF. The DNA for the CDR3 is TGCGGCGTTTCAACTCGGGGGGGGTGGACTGAAGCTTTCTTT.

At least ten counts were recorded for this clonotype. This chain uses TRBV9 with TRBJ1-4, with 7 bases identical to TRBD1. Germline values: CDR1 SGDLS, CDR2 YYNGEE. The V segment lost 0 bases and the J segment 3 bases; nucleotides outside the gene matches: 5. This CDR3 has 16 residues. This CDR3 is CASSVGATGANEKLFF. In DNA, the CDR3 is TGTGCCAGCAGCGTAGGCGCTACAGGGGCTAATGAAAAACTGTTTTTT.

Notes on this clonotype: This may be a read error: a much more frequent sequence differs by one nucleotide. V gene TRBV7-9 combines with J gene TRBJ2-1, with 10 bases that match TRBD2. The CDR3 runs 15 residues. CDR1 is SEHNR, CDR2 FQNEAQ, per germline (reference sequence). The J segment lost 6 bases and the V segment lost 5 bases, leaving 7 bases of the junction unmatched. The CDR3 sequence is CASSPGAGGCNEQFF. In nucleotides, the CDR3 is TGTGCCAGCAGCCCCGGAGCGGGAGGGTGCAATGAGCAGTTCTTC.

Comments on this clonotype: A read error is possible here, since a much larger clone lies one base away. The conserved phenylalanine or tryptophan is not found at the CDR3 terminus, so this likely reflects a read error. This sequence joins TRBV18 and TRBJ1-5; D unresolved. From germline, CDR1 is KGHSH and CDR2 LQKENI. The V end was cut by 2 bases, the J end by 2 bases, with 10 bases between. The CDR3 consists of 15 residues. The CDR3 region has the DNA TGTGCCAGCTCACCAACGGAAATTCGCAATCAGCCCCAGCATCTT. Translation gives CASSPTEIRNQPQHL.

The chain is built from TRBV9 and TRBJ2-1, with TRBD2 matching over 16 bases. V gave up 4 bases and J gave up 10 bases; unmatched junction bases: 8. CDR1 and CDR2 from the germline V gene are SGDLS and YYNGEE. The CDR3 runs to 16 residues. This CDR3 is CASSTGLAGGPGEQFF. DNA for the CDR3: TGTGCCAGCAGCACGGGACTAGCGGGGGGGCCAGGGGAGCAGTTCTTC.

This clonotype is labeled as medium-sized (0.01 to 0.1%). This chain uses TRBV28 with TRBJ1-1; D unresolved. V was clipped by 7 bases and J by 0 bases, with 15 bases between them. Germline assignment: CDR1 MDHEN and CDR2 SYDVKM. There are 15 residues in the CDR3. The CDR3 bases are TGTGCCAGCATATACAGCGACCTAATGAACACTGAAGCTTTCTTT. Translating it yields CASIYSDLMNTEAFF.

There are many counts of this clonotype. This sequence joins TRBV3-1 and TRBJ1-2; D remains unclear. The germline V gene has CDR1 LGHDT and CDR2 YNNKEL (reference sequence). V lost 2 bases to trimming and J lost 8 bases, with 12 bases between them. The CDR3 runs to 13 residues. CDR3 coding DNA: TGTGCCAGCAGCCAATACCGTAGTGGCGGCTACACCTTC. Translation gives CASSQYRSGGYTF.

This clonotype was seen only once. The J gene is TRBJ2-5, the V gene TRBV6-1; 11 nucleotides align to TRBD2. The V gene's germline CDR1 is MNHNS and CDR2 SASEGT. CDR3 size: 14 residues. Germline trimming cut 6 bases from V and 9 bases from J; bases unmatched to any gene: 9. This CDR3 reads CASSGTSGSGAQYF. The CDR3 nucleotides are TGTGCCAGCAGCGGGACTAGCGGATCAGGGGCCCAGTACTTC.

This clonotype occurred many times. The V and J genes are TRBV7-2 and TRBJ2-3, with TRBD2 matching 8 bases. The CDR3 length is 17 residues. Trimming removed 5 bases from V and 4 bases from J; junction bases left unmatched: 14. Germline values: CDR1 SGHTA, CDR2 FQGNSA. The CDR3 spells CASSQLSRGASADTQYF. CDR3 bases: TGTGCCAGCAGCCAACTCTCGCGGGGGGCGAGCGCAGATACGCAGTATTTT.

The V call is TRBV7-9, the J call TRBJ2-6; TRBD2 matches 7 bases. The V and J ends lost 3 bases and 3 bases, in that order; junction bases with no gene match: 2. From germline, CDR1 is SEHNR and CDR2 FQNEAQ (reference sequence). This CDR3 has 15 amino acids. DNA for the CDR3: TGTGCCAGCAGCTTGGGGGGGGGTGGGGCCAACGTCCTGACTTTC. It encodes CASSLGGGGANVLTF.

This sequence joins TRBV5-1 and TRBJ2-7; D may be TRBD1 (6 bases). V was cut by 4 bases and J by 1 base, with 12 bases left in between. The CDR3 totals 14 residues. CDR1 and CDR2 from the germline V gene are SGHRS and YFSETQ. The CDR3 region has the DNA TGCGCCAGCAGCGACACTCAGGGGTCCTACGAGCAGTACTTC. It encodes CASSDTQGSYEQYF.